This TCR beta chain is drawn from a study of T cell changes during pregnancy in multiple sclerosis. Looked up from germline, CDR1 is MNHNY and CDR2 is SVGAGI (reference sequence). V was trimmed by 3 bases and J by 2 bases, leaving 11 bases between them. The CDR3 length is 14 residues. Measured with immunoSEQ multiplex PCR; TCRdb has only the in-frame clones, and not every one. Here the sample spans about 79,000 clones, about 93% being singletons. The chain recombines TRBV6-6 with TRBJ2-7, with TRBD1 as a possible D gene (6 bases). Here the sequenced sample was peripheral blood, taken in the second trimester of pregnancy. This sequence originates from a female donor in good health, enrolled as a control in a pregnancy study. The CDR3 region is CASSYRQEAYEQYF. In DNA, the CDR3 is TGTGCCAGCAGTTATCGACAGGAGGCCTACGAGCAGTACTTC.